This is a list of T cell receptor beta chains from one sample in a study of T-cell reconstitution after alpha-beta-depleted transplantation in children. TCRdb re-called the PCR reads with MiXCR, one entry per CDR3 protein. The sample consists of approximately 640,000 distinct CDR3 sequences, roughly 17% of them appearing once. Sequenced here: PBMCs from the stem cell graft donor, sampled from the stem cell graft. The receptors derive from a human donor who donated a stem cell graft to a child with acute myeloid leukemia. Each CDR3 is given with its conserved first and last residue. Each record gives: clone size, J gene, V gene, D gene, CDR3 protein, CDR3 DNA. D genes are given only for firm matches. Where a row states a size, it is once, few, many or the class of an expanded clone; other rows omit it.

size: -
J: TRBJ1-5
V: TRBV24-1
D: TRBD1
CDR3: CATQEGAESNQPQHF
DNA: TGTGCCACCCAAGAGGGGGCCGAGAGCAATCAGCCCCAGCATTTT

size: many
J: TRBJ2-5
V: TRBV5-1
D: -
CDR3: CASSLGAGEKETQYF
DNA: TGCGCCAGCAGCTTGGGGGCAGGGGAGAAAGAGACCCAGTACTTC

size: many
J: TRBJ1-1
V: TRBV6-5
D: TRBD1
CDR3: CASSTKTGRFEAFF
DNA: TGTGCCAGCAGTACGAAGACAGGGCGCTTTGAAGCTTTCTTT

size: -
J: TRBJ2-1
V: TRBV11-2
D: TRBD2
CDR3: CASSAPLAGEYNEQFF
DNA: TGTGCCAGCAGCGCGCCTCTAGCGGGGGAATACAATGAGCAGTTCTTC

size: few
J: TRBJ2-2
V: TRBV7-2
D: -
CDR3: CASTIRRQRNTGELFF
DNA: TGTGCCAGCACGATAAGACGGCAAAGGAACACCGGGGAGCTGTTTTTT

size: many
J: TRBJ2-5
V: TRBV4-1
D: -
CDR3: CASSHQETQYF
DNA: TGCGCCAGCAGCCACCAAGAGACCCAGTACTTC

size: -
J: TRBJ2-2
V: TRBV7-2
D: -
CDR3: CASSLALAENTGELFF
DNA: TGTGCCAGCAGCTTAGCGTTGGCGGAGAACACCGGGGAGCTGTTTTTT

size: many
J: TRBJ2-1
V: TRBV20-1
D: TRBD2
CDR3: CSASLWGLASSYNEQFF
DNA: TGCAGTGCTAGCCTTTGGGGACTAGCAAGCTCCTACAATGAGCAGTTCTTC

size: many
J: TRBJ2-7
V: TRBV6-5
D: -
CDR3: CASSYKTGQSYEQYF
DNA: TGTGCCAGCAGTTACAAAACAGGCCAGAGCTACGAGCAGTACTTC

size: many
J: TRBJ1-5
V: TRBV6-1
D: -
CDR3: CASSEFGDSYNQPQHF
DNA: TGTGCCAGCAGTGAATTTGGAGACAGTTACAATCAGCCCCAGCATTTT

size: -
J: TRBJ1-1
V: TRBV7-3
D: -
CDR3: CASSLNLGVEAFF
DNA: TGTGCCAGCAGCTTAAATCTTGGTGTGGAAGCTTTCTTT

size: -
J: TRBJ2-7
V: TRBV7-2
D: TRBD2
CDR3: CASSGLATYEQYF
DNA: TGTGCCAGCTCGGGACTAGCGACGTACGAGCAGTACTTC

size: once
J: TRBJ2-3
V: TRBV9
D: -
CDR3: CASSGRVGPPNDKDTQYF
DNA: TGTGCCAGCAGCGGGAGGGTGGGGCCCCCGAACGATAAAGATACGCAGTATTTT

size: medium-sized
J: TRBJ2-2
V: TRBV20-1
D: -
CDR3: CSARDALRVGTGELFF
DNA: TGCAGTGCTAGAGATGCCTTGCGAGTGGGCACCGGGGAGCTGTTTTTT

size: few
J: TRBJ2-5
V: TRBV20-1
D: -
CDR3: CSAPPTLDGTQYF
DNA: TGCAGTGCCCCCCCGACTCTTGACGGGACCCAGTACTTC

size: many
J: TRBJ1-1
V: TRBV20-1
D: -
CDR3: CSARTLGPTEAFF
DNA: TGCAGTGCTAGGACTCTGGGGCCGACTGAAGCTTTCTTT

size: few
J: TRBJ2-3
V: TRBV5-4
D: -
CDR3: CASSLSDLGTQYF
DNA: TGTGCCAGCAGCTTGTCCGACTTGGGTACGCAGTATTTT

size: many
J: TRBJ2-3
V: TRBV20-1
D: TRBD2
CDR3: CSARGLAGLADTQYF
DNA: TGCAGTGCTAGGGGGCTAGCGGGGCTGGCGGATACGCAGTATTTT

size: few
J: TRBJ2-1
V: TRBV7-2
D: -
CDR3: CASSFSAYSYNEQFF
DNA: TGTGCCAGCAGCTTCTCCGCCTACTCCTACAATGAGCAGTTCTTC

size: many
J: TRBJ2-3
V: TRBV20-1
D: -
CDR3: CSARDAGYYTSTDTQYF
DNA: TGCAGTGCTAGAGATGCCGGCTACTACACTAGCACAGATACGCAGTATTTT

size: many
J: TRBJ1-1
V: TRBV5-1
D: -
CDR3: CASSLRPQGYTEAFF
DNA: TGCGCCAGCAGCCTTCGCCCGCAGGGATACACTGAAGCTTTCTTT

size: -
J: TRBJ1-5
V: TRBV20-1
D: TRBD1
CDR3: CCARVGTGSKGNQPQHF
DNA: TGCTGTGCTAGAGTCGGGACAGGCTCAAAGGGCAATCAGCCCCAGCATTTT

size: -
J: TRBJ2-5
V: TRBV15
D: -
CDR3: CATSRDRSILGQPVETTQYF
DNA: TGTGCCACCAGCAGAGATCGTAGCATATTGGGGCAGCCGGTCGAGACGACCCAGTACTTC

size: many
J: TRBJ2-3
V: TRBV29-1
D: -
CDR3: CSVGPGSADTQYF
DNA: TGCAGCGTGGGGCCAGGGAGTGCAGATACGCAGTATTTT

size: few
J: TRBJ2-7
V: TRBV30
D: -
CDR3: CAWSFPDTGPYEQYF
DNA: TGTGCCTGGAGTTTCCCGGACACAGGGCCCTACGAGCAGTACTTC

size: -
J: TRBJ1-5
V: TRBV6-6
D: -
CDR3: CAALGGFGQPQHF
DNA: TGTGCCGCTCTAGGAGGATTCGGTCAGCCCCAGCATTTT

size: -
J: TRBJ2-2
V: TRBV7-3
D: -
CDR3: CASSSDTFTGELFF
DNA: TGTGCCAGCAGCTCGGACACTTTCACCGGGGAGCTGTTTTTT

size: -
J: TRBJ1-4
V: TRBV5-1
D: TRBD1
CDR3: CASSNSPGQGASLVFF
DNA: TGCGCCAGCAGCAACAGCCCGGGACAGGGGGCGAGCTTAGTGTTTTTT

size: few
J: TRBJ1-2
V: TRBV7-2
D: -
CDR3: CASSQQTGNYGYTF
DNA: TGTGCCAGCAGCCAACAGACGGGAAACTATGGCTACACCTTC

size: -
J: TRBJ1-1
V: TRBV25-1
D: TRBD1
CDR3: CASSPYRGDTEAFF
DNA: TGTGCCAGCAGTCCCTACAGGGGGGACACTGAAGCTTTCTTT

size: many
J: TRBJ2-5
V: TRBV20-1
D: TRBD2
CDR3: CSARVRGEGETQYF
DNA: TGCAGTGCTAGAGTACGGGGGGAAGGAGAGACCCAGTACTTC

size: many
J: TRBJ1-1
V: TRBV13
D: -
CDR3: CASSLFDRYKPNTEAFF
DNA: TGTGCCAGCAGCTTATTTGATCGTTACAAACCGAACACTGAAGCTTTCTTT

size: few
J: TRBJ2-4
V: TRBV7-2
D: -
CDR3: CASTRRTGEENIQYF
DNA: TGTGCCAGCACCCGACGGACGGGGGAGGAAAACATTCAGTACTTC

size: many
J: TRBJ1-5
V: TRBV20-1
D: -
CDR3: CSARSIGDIGLRQPQHF
DNA: TGCAGTGCTAGATCGATCGGCGACATAGGTTTGCGTCAGCCCCAGCATTTT

size: -
J: TRBJ2-5
V: TRBV5-1
D: -
CDR3: CASSNRQGGETQYF
DNA: TGCGCCAGCAGCAACCGACAGGGAGGAGAGACCCAGTACTTC

size: -
J: TRBJ2-2
V: TRBV5-5
D: -
CDR3: CASSLYGRGMNTGELFF
DNA: TGTGCCAGCAGCTTGTACGGCAGGGGAATGAACACCGGGGAGCTGTTTTTT